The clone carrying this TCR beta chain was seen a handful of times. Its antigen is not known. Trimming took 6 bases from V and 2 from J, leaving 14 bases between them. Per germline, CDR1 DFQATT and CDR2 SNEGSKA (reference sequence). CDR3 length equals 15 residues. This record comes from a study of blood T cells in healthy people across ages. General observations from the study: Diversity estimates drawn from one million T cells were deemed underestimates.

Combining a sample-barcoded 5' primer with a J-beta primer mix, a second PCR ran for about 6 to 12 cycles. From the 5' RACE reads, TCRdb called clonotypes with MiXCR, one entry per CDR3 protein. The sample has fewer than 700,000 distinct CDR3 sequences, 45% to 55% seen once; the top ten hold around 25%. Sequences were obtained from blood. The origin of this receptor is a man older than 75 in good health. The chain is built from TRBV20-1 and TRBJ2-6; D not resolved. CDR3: CSATVAQTGANVLTF. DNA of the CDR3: TGCAGTGCCACGGTGGCGCAGACTGGGGCCAACGTCCTGACTTTC.